This entry features one T cell receptor beta chain sequence. As yet, its antigen is unknown. The source of the sample is a study of T cell clones after liver transplantation. Overall study results and limits: Graft donor-reactive T cells possibly entered the graft instead of undergoing deletion.

CDR1 LGHNA and CDR2 YSLEER come from the germline V gene. The CDR3 contains 16 residues. The V end was cut by 0 bases, the J end by 9 bases, with 21 bases between. The table came from immunoSEQ multiplex PCR; TCRdb's copy has only in-frame clones and leaves some out. The repertoire has about 76,000 clones, over 80% of them found once; the top ten carry less than 3.5%. The chain has TRBV4-3 and TRBJ2-7; D is possibly TRBD1 (6 bases). The source is a human patient who received a liver transplant. Some T cells here may be from the graft donor. The sample here was CD4+ T cells from blood, taken at the 22-month timepoint. This chain's CDR3 is CASSQESGRGPSGQYF. CDR3 bases: TGCGCCAGCAGCCAAGAAAGCGGCAGGGGACCCTCGGGGCAGTACTTC.